This TCR beta chain was captured by sequencing in a study of vaccination effects on CD4 cells after COVID-19. Regarding the study as a whole: Late in the post-vaccination period, infection-induced and vaccine-induced clones underwent marked clonal contraction.

Antigen-specific CD4+ T cells were first expanded with viral peptide pools by the ViraFEST assay and only then sequenced. Having been cultured for less than 12 days, the cells underwent CD4+ T cell isolation. The study found no prior SARS-CoV-2 infection in the vaccine recipients, who tested negative for nucleocapsid antibodies. Half of the medium was exchanged for IL-2 medium on both days 3 and 7. Worth noting for this clone: The antigen remains undetermined.

CDR1 and CDR2 from the germline V gene are SNHLY and FYNNEI. V shed 1 base, J shed 3 bases, and the junction held 13 bases outside the gene matches. The CDR3 has 18 residues. Profiling relied on immunoSEQ multiplex PCR, and the TCRdb table lists in-frame clones only, not all of them. The table lists approximately 30,000 clones, around four fifths of them singletons. The source was CD4+ T cells from PBMCs cultured with HCoV-OC43 spike peptides, collected before COVID-19 vaccination. The subset denotes: HCoV-OC43 spike overlapping peptide pool stimulation. This sequence originates from a human donor who received a COVID-19 vaccine. The genes are TRBV2 and TRBJ2-7; TRBD2 matches 9 bases. This CDR3 is CASSEGHPAGTSLYEQYF. In nucleotides, the CDR3 is TGTGCCAGCAGTGAAGGTCACCCCGCCGGGACTAGCCTCTACGAGCAGTACTTC.